The subject of this entry is one TCR beta chain. Its cognate antigen is unknown. These data are taken from a study of cytomegalovirus exposure and HLA in healthy donors. Overall study results and limits: Most TCR sequences showed up rarely, but some public TCRs showed up in many donors. What a later analysis reportedly showed was that an Asian-associated ancestry cluster had fewer N-insertions than the 666-donor mean. Equally common other TCR beta chains were less clonally expanded than HLA-associated ones, a later analysis found.

The germline V and J ends were trimmed by 4 bases and 0 bases, with 29 bases remaining between them. CDR1 is SGHRS and CDR2 is YFSETQ in the germline V gene. CDR3 size: 21 residues. The PCR contained 60 Vbeta and 13 Jbeta primers. Produced via immunoSEQ multiplex PCR; TCRdb's table is partial and in-frame only. The sample contains some 130,000 clones, about four fifths of which appear only once. The sample consisted of PBMCs. The chain combines TRBV5-1 with TRBJ1-5; no reliable D call. The sequence was obtained from a human donor in good health. The CDR3 reads CASSLHPGRHSHYYSNQPQHF. The CDR3 DNA sequence: TGCGCCAGCAGCCTCCACCCGGGTCGCCACTCCCATTATTATAGCAATCAGCCCCAGCATTTT.